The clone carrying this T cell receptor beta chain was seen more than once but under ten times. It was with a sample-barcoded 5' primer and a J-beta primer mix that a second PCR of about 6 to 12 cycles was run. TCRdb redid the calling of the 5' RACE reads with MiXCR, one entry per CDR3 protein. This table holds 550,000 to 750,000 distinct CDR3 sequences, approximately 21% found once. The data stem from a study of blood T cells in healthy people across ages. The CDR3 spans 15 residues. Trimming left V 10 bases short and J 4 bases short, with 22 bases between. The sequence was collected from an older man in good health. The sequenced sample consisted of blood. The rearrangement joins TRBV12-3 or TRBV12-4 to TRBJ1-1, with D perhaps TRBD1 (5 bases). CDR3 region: CAIRWGSPGGTEAFF. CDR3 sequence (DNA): TGTGCCATCCGGTGGGGCTCCCCGGGGGGCACTGAAGCTTTCTTT.